What follows are 3 T cell receptor beta chains derived from one specimen sequenced in a study of shared clonotypes between healthy human individuals (dated by TCRdb to 2020 to 2021). The method was the immunoSEQ multiplex PCR assay. TCRdb holds this immuneACCESS table with in-frame rearrangements only. Some clones are missing; in checked studies, unresolved V genes explain under half, and the rest has no known cause. This sample lists over 400,000 clones; around 73% were detected once. Of the sample, about 12% falls within the top ten clones. Sequencing was done on a sample of PBMCs. The receptors were sampled from a woman aged 40 to 50 in good health. Some clones in this sample may be carry-over from other donors' samples.

The sample holds many counts of this clone. This chain connects TRBV25-1 to TRBJ2-3; D gene uncertain. The CDR3 sequence is 15 residues long. V was clipped by 4 bases and J by 0 bases, with 11 bases between them. Germline CDR1 reads MGHDK; CDR2 reads SYGVNS. In nucleotides, the CDR3 is TGTGCCAGCAGTGCAATCTCTACTAGCACAGATACGCAGTATTTT. Translated, it gives CASSAISTSTDTQYF. The full variable domain, with the rest looked up from reference TRBV25-1 and TRBJ2-3, is EADIYQTPRYLVIGTGKKITLECSQTMGHDKMYWYQQDPGMELHLIHYSYGVNSTEKGDLSSESTVSRIRTEHFPLTLESARPSHTSQYLCASSAISTSTDTQYFGPGTRLTVL.

The chain is built from TRBV6-5 and TRBJ2-6, with 8 bases fitting TRBD1. The CDR3 contains 15 residues. The germline CDR1 and CDR2 sequences are MNHEY and SVGAGI. J was trimmed by 4 bases and V by 5 bases; bases with no gene match: 4. The CDR3 sequence is CASSRQGLGANVLTF. CDR3 sequence (DNA): TGTGCCAGCAGTCGACAGGGGCTGGGGGCCAACGTCCTGACTTTC.

The chain employs TRBV18 and TRBJ2-7; no clear D gene. The CDR3 extends over 13 amino acids. In germline, CDR1 is KGHSH, CDR2 LQKENI. Trimming stripped 3 bases from V and 3 bases from J, with 9 bases between. The CDR3 loop reads CASSPYSGYEQYF. In DNA, the CDR3 is TGTGCCAGCTCACCCTACTCGGGCTACGAGCAGTACTTC.